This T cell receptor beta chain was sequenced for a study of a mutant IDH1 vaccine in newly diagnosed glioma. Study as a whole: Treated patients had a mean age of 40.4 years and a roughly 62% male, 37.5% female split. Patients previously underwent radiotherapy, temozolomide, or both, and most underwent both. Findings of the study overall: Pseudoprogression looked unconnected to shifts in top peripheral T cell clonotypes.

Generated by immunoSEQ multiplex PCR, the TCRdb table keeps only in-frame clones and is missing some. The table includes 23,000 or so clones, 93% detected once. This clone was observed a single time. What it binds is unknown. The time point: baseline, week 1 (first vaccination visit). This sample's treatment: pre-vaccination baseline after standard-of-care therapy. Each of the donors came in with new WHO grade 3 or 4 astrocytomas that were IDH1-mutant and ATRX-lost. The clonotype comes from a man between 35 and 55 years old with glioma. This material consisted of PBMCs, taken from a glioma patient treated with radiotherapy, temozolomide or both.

CDR3 protein: CASSYSLRGSYEQYF. The CDR3 DNA is TGTGCCAGCAGTTACTCTCTACGGGGCTCCTACGAGCAGTACTTC. The chain is built from TRBV6-5 and TRBJ2-7; the D gene is possibly TRBD2 (5 bases). The CDR3 has 15 residues. V was pared by 0 bases and J by 0 bases, with 9 bases between. CDR1 is MNHEY and CDR2 is SVGAGI in the germline V gene.